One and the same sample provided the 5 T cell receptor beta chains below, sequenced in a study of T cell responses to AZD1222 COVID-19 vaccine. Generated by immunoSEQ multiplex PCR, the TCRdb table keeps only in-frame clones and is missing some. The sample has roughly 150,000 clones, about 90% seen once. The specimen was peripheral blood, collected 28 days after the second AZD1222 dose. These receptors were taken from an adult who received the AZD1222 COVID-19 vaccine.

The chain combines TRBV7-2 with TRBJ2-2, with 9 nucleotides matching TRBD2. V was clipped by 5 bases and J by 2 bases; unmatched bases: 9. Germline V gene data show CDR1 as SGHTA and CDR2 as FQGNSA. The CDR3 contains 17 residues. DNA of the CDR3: TGTGCCAGCAGCCTTTATGGCGGGGGGGGCAACACCGGGGAGCTGTTTTTT. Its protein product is CASSLYGGGGNTGELFF.

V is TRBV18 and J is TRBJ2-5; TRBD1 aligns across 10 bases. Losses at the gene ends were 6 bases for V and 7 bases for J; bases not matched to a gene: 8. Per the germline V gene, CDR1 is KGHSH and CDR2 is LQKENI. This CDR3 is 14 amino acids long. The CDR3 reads CASSIGTGAATQYF. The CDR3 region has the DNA TGTGCCAGCTCCATAGGGACAGGGGCGGCGACCCAGTACTTC.

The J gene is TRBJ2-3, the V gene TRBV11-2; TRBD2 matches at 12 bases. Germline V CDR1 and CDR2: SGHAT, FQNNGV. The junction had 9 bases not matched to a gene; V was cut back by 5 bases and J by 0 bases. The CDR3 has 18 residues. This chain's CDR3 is CASSVVTSGGTSTDTQYF. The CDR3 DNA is TGTGCCAGCAGCGTAGTCACTAGCGGGGGGACCAGCACAGATACGCAGTATTTT.

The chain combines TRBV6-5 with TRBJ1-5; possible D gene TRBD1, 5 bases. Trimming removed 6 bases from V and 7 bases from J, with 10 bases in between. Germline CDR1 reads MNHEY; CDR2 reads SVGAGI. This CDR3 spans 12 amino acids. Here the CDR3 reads CASSWGGQPQHF. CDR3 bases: TGTGCCAGCAGCTGGGGGGGGCAGCCCCAGCATTTT.

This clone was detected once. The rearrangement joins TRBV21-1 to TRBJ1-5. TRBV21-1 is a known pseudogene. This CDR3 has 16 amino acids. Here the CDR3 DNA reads TGTGCCAGCAGCAAAAGCCTCCTCAAAGCCAATCAGCCCCAGCATTTT. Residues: CASSKSLLKANQPQHF.